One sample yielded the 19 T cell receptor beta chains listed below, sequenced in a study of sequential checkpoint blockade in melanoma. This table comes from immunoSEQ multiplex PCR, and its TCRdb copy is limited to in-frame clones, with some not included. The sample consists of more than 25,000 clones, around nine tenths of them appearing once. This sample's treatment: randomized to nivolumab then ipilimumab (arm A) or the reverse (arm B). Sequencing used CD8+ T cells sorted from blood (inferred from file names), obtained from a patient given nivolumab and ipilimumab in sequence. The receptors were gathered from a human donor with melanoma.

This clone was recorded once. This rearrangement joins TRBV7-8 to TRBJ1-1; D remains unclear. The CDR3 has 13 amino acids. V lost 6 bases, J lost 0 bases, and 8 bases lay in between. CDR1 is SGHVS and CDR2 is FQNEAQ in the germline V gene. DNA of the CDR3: TGTGCCAGCAGGGCAATCATGAACACTGAAGCTTTCTTT. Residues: CASRAIMNTEAFF.

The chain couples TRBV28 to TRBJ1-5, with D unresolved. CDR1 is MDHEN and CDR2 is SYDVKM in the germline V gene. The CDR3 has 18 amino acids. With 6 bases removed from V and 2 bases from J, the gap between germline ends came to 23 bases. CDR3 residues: CASRLPDLDPYGNQPQHF. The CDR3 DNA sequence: TGTGCCAGCAGGTTGCCGGACTTAGACCCCTATGGCAATCAGCCCCAGCATTTT. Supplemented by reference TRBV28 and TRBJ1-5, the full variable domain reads DVKVTQSSRYLVKRTGEKVFLECVQDMDHENMFWYRQDPGLGLRLIYFSYDVKMKEKGDIPEGYSVSREKKERFSLILESASTNQTSMYLCASRLPDLDPYGNQPQHFGDGTRLSIL.

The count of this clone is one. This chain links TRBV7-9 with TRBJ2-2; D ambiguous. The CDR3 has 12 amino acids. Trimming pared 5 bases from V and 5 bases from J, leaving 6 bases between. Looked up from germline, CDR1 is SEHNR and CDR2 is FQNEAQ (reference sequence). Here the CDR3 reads CASSQETGELFF. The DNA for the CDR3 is TGTGCCAGCAGCCAAGAGACCGGGGAGCTGTTTTTT.

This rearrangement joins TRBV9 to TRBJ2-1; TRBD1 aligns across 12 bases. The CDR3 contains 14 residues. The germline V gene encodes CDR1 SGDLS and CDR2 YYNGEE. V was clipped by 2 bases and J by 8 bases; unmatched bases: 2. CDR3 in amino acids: CASSVGTGGHEQFF. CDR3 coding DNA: TGTGCCAGCAGCGTCGGGACAGGGGGCCATGAGCAGTTCTTC.

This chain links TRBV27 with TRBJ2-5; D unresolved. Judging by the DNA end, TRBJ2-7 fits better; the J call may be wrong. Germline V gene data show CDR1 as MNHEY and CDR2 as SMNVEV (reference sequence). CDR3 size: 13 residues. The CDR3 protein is CASSLSKSYEQYF. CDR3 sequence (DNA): TGTGCCAGCAGTTTGTCCAAGTCCTACGAGCAGTACTTC.

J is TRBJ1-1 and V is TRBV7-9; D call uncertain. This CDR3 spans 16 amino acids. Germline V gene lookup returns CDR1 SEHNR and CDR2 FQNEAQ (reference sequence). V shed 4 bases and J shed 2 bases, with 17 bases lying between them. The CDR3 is CASSSPRGSVNTEAFF. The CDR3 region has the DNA TGTGCCAGCAGCTCTCCCCGGGGAAGTGTTAACACTGAAGCTTTCTTT. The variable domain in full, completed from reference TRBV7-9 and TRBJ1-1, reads DTGVSQNPRHKITKRGQNVTFRCDPISEHNRLYWYRQTLGQGPEFLTYFQNEAQLEKSRLLSDRFSAERPKGSFSTLEIQRTEQGDSAMYLCASSSPRGSVNTEAFFGQGTRLTVV.

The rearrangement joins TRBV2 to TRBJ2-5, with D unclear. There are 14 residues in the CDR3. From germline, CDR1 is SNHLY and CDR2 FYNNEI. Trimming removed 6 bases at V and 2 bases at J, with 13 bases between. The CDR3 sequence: CASRTPAEQETQYF. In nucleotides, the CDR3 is TGTGCCAGCAGAACCCCCGCGGAACAAGAGACCCAGTACTTC.

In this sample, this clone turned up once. CDR3 in amino acids: CASTRGEENTEAFF. Written as DNA, the CDR3 is TGTGCCAGCACCCGCGGGGAGGAGAACACTGAAGCTTTCTTT. The rearrangement joins TRBV28 to TRBJ1-1; D is ambiguous. The V end was cut by 7 bases, the J end by 1 base, with 13 bases between. The germline V gene encodes CDR1 MDHEN and CDR2 SYDVKM. The CDR3 extends over 14 amino acids.

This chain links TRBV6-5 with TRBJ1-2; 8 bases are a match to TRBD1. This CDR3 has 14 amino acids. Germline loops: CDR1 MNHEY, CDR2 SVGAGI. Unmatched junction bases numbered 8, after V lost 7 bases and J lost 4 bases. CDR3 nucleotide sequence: TGTGCCAGCACCCCACAGGGGGGCAGCTATGGCTACACCTTC. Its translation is CASTPQGGSYGYTF.

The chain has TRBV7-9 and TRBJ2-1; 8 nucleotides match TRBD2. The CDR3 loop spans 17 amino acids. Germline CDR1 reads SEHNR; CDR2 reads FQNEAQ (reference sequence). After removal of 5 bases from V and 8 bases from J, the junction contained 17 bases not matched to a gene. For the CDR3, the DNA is TGTGCCAGCAGCCCCCCCGGGGGGGTAGCGGGGTGGTATGAGCAGTTCTTC. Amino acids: CASSPPGGVAGWYEQFF.

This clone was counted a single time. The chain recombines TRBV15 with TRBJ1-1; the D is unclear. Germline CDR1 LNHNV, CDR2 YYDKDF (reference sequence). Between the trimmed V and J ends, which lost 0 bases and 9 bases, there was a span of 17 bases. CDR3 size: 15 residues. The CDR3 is CATSRDYGEDRKAFF. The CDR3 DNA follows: TGTGCCACCAGCAGAGACTATGGGGAGGATCGTAAAGCTTTCTTT.

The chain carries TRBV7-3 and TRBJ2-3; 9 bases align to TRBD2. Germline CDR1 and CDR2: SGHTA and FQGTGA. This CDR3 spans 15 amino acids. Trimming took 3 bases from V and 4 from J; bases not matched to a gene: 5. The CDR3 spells CASSFAGGFSDTQYF. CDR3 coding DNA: TGTGCCAGCAGCTTTGCGGGGGGGTTTTCAGATACGCAGTATTTT.

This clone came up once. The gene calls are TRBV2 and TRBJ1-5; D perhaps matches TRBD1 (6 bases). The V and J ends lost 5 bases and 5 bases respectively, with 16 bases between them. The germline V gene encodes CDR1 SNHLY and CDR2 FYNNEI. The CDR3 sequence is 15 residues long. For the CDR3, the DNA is TGTGCCAGCAGTAGGGGGGGCTCGCCCCATCAGCCCCAGCATTTT. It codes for CASSRGGSPHQPQHF.

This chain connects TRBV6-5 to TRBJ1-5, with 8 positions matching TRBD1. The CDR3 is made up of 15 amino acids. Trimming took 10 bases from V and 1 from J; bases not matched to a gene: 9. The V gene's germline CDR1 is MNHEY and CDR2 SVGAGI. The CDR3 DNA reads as TGTGCCACCTCGACAGGGGAGATGAGCAATCAGCCCCAGCATTTT. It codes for CATSTGEMSNQPQHF.

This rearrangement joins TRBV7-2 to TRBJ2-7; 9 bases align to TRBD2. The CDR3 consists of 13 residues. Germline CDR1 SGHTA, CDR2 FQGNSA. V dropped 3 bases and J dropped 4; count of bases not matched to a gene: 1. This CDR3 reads CASSLTSGYEQYV. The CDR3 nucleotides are TGTGCCAGCAGCTTGACTAGCGGTTACGAGCAGTACGTC.

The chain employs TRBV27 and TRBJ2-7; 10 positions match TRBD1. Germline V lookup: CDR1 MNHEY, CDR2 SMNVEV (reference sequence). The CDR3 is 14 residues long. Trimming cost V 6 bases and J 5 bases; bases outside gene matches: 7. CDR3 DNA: TGTGCCAGCAGACCGACAGGGGGCTTCAACGAGCAGTACTTC. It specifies CASRPTGGFNEQYF.

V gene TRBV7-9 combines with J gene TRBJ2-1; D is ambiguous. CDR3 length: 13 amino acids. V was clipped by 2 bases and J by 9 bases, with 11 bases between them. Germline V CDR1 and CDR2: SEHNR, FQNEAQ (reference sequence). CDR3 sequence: CASSLLSLPEQFF. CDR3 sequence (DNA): TGTGCCAGCAGCTTACTAAGTCTTCCTGAGCAGTTCTTC.

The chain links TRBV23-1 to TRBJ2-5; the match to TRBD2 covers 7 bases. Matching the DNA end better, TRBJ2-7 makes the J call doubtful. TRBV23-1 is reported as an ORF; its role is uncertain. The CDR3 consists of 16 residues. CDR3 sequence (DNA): TGCGCCAGCAGTCAAGGGGGAGGGGAAGGTGACTACGAGCAGTACTTC. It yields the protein CASSQGGGEGDYEQYF.

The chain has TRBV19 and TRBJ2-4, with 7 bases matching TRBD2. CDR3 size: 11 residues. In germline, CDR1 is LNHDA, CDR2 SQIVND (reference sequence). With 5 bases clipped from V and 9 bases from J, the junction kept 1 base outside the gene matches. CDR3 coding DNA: TGTGCCAGTAGTTGGGGGGGCATTCAGTACTTC. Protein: CASSWGGIQYF.